This paragraph covers one T cell receptor (beta chain) sequence. Its matching antigen is unknown. Only in-frame clones appear in the TCRdb table, and some are missing; sequencing was by immunoSEQ multiplex PCR. The sample records around 100,000 clones, less than 90% being singletons. The CDR3 totals 15 residues. From germline, CDR1 is WSHSY and CDR2 SAAADI. V lost 4 bases to trimming and J lost 3 bases; unmatched junction nucleotides: 4. The source of the sample is a study of graft-versus-host responses after intestinal transplantation. Study background: The whole recipient group had anti-thymocyte globulin induction followed by tacrolimus and steroids for approximately three years.

Study observations and caveats: When patients had graft-donor T cell macrochimerism, their allografts held high graft-versus-host to host-versus-graft clonal ratios. GvH clone levels peaked in circulation, and this peak was associated with early post-transplant HvG declines.

The sequence came from a human donor who was the organ donor for an intestinal transplant. This chain connects TRBV10-2 to TRBJ1-5; 9 nucleotides align to TRBD1. The sample here was unstimulated CD4+ T cells sorted from spleen or lymph node cells, taken before transplant. DNA for the CDR3: TGCGCCAGCAGTGGGGGACAGGGAAACAATCAGCCCCAGCATTTT. It encodes CASSGGQGNNQPQHF.